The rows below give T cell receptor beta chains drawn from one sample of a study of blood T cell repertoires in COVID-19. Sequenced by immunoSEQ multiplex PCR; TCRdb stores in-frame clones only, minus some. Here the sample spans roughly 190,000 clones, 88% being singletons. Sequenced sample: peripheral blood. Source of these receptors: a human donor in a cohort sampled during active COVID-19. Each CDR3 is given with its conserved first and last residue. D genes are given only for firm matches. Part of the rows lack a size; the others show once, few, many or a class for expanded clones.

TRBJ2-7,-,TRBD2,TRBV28,CASRPSITSGGPGEQYF
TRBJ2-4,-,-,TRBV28,CASRSSGTYIQYF
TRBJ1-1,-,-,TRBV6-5,CASRSEQGKGTEAFF
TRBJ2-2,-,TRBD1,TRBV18,CASSIQGDTGELFF
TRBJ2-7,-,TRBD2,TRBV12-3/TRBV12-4,CASAWGGYEQYF
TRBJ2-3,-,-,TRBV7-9,CASSSLGDSPTDTQYF
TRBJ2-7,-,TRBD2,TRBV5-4,CASSLGAGVYEQYF
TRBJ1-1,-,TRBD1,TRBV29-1,CSVEVYVPGQRPNTEAFF
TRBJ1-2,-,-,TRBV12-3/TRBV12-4,CASSSTGSEGYTF
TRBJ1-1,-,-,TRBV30,CAWGTGNSITEAFF
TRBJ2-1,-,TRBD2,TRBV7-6,CASSLAGGANEQFF
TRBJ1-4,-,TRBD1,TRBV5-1,CASSPTGQFNEKLFF
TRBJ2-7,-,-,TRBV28,CASSTQRYEQYF
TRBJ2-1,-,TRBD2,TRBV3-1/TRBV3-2,CASSQGLAGVGEQFF
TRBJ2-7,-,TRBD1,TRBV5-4,CASSPGTGGTYEQYF
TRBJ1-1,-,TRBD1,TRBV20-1,CSAPGRGEAFF
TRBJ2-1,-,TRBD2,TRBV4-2,CASSQVLLAGDEQFF
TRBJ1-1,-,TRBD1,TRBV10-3,CATRTGWVPEAFF
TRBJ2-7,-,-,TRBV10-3,CAIRYGYEQYF
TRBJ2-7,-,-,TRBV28,CASSSHRDYEQYF
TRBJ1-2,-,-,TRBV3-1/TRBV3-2,CASSQRRGANYGYTF
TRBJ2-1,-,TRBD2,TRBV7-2,CASSSLLAGFSNEQFF
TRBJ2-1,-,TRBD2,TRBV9,CASETLAGVGEQFF
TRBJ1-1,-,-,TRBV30,CAWSTTTRKNTEAFF
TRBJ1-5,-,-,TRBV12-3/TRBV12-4,CASRFDSQPQHF
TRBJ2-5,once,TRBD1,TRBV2,CASNRHRGQETQYF
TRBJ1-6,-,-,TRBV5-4,CASSFNNSPLHF
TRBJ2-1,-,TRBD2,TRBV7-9,CASSLAPSGRGYYNEQFF
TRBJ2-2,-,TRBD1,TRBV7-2,CASSFDRANTGELFF
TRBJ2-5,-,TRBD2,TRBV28,CASSPGLAIETQYF
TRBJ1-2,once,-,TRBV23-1,CARAQVYGYTF
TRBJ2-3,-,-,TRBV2,CASSERVIFRGREDTQYF
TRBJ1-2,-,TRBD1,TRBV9,CASTRDRGNYGYTF
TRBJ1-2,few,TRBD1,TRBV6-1,CASSDGGQTNYGYTF
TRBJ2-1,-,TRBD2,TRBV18,CASSEGLAGGPVEQFF
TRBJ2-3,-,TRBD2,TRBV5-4,CASSLAGLAGRSSTDTQYF
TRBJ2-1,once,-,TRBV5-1,CASAHRGGDNEQFF
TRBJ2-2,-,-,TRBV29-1,CSVGPGLSTGELFF
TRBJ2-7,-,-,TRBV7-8,CASSSAGYSSYEQYF
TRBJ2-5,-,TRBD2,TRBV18,CASSRGTIQETQYF